This entry is about one T cell receptor (beta chain). Its target is not known. The same CDR3 can be traced to other DNA sequences in this sample. The repertoire was sequenced with immunoSEQ multiplex PCR; TCRdb's copy has only in-frame clones and lacks some. Of over 2 million clones in the sample, about 95% were seen once. These data originate in a study of shared clonotypes between healthy human individuals. Study-level findings and limits: Clonotypes that were shared across a handful of donors made up about 5.1% of naive CD4 clonotypes. Rarefaction curves obtained for sorted subsets showed sequencing incomplete despite large depth.

Nashville, Tennessee was home to all donors, each a Caucasian adult. Memory CD4+ cells were the fraction left after CD45RA+ naive selection. V was pared by 4 bases and J by 2 bases, with 4 bases of the junction left unmatched. CDR3 length: 15 residues. Germline CDR1 SGHTA, CDR2 FQGNSA. The clonotype was recovered from a young man in good health. The rearrangement uses TRBV7-2 and TRBJ1-3; 8 bases agree with TRBD1. Specimen: naive CD4+ T cells sorted from blood. Regarding subset: CD45RA+ positively selected. The CDR3 region has the DNA TGTGCCAGCAGCTCCGGACAGGGCCCTGGAAACACCATATATTTT. As protein: CASSSGQGPGNTIYF.